Each of the 30 T cell receptor beta chains below was sequenced from the same sample in a study of cytomegalovirus exposure and HLA in healthy donors. The table came from immunoSEQ multiplex PCR; TCRdb's copy has only in-frame clones and leaves some out. The sample lists some 150,000 clones, 85% to 90% occurring once. The sequenced material came from PBMCs. These receptors were collected from a woman between 18 and 29 years old in good health and CMV-seropositive.

J is TRBJ2-5 and V is TRBV4-2, with D tentatively TRBD1 (7 bases). Trimming pared 2 bases from V and 2 bases from J, leaving 12 bases between. CDR3 size: 15 residues. The V gene's germline CDR1 is LGHNA and CDR2 YNFKEQ. CDR3 bases: TGTGCCAGCAGCCAAAGGCAGGGGGGACAAGAGACCCAGTACTTC. Its translation is CASSQRQGGQETQYF.

This chain joins TRBV18 and TRBJ2-3, with D possibly TRBD1 on 6 matching bases. CDR1 and CDR2 (germline): KGHSH, LQKENI. Trimming left V 3 bases short and J 3 bases short, with 13 bases between. This CDR3 spans 15 amino acids. CDR3 sequence (DNA): TGTGCCAGCTCACCGAGCAGGGGCGGGACAGATACGCAGTATTTT. Its protein product is CASSPSRGGTDTQYF.

The chain carries TRBV30 and TRBJ2-7; the match to TRBD2 covers 9 bases. The CDR3 length is 16 residues. Unmatched junction bases numbered 14, after V lost 2 bases and J lost 6 bases. Germline V lookup: CDR1 GTSNPN, CDR2 SVGIG (reference sequence). The DNA for the CDR3 is TGTGCCTGGAGTTTAGGATGGATTAGCGGGAGTGGCGAGCAGTACTTC. Translating it yields CAWSLGWISGSGEQYF.

The genes are TRBV30 and TRBJ2-5; TRBD2 matches 7 bases. CDR3 size: 15 residues. Trimming cost V 5 bases and J 4 bases; bases outside gene matches: 13. CDR1 is GTSNPN, CDR2 SVGIG, per germline (reference sequence). DNA for the CDR3: TGTGCCTGGGGGGAGCCGGGACTAAGCAGAGAGACCCAGTACTTC. Translating gives CAWGEPGLSRETQYF.

This chain links TRBV21-1 with TRBJ1-2; no check of the table's D call, TRBD1, against the DNA was made. TRBV21-1 is a listed pseudogene. The CDR3 contains 14 residues. The CDR3 protein is CASSKVGRGYGYTF. Written as DNA, the CDR3 is TGTGCCAGCAGCAAAGTCGGCAGGGGGTATGGCTACACCTTC.

This clone was detected once. The chain carries TRBV19 and TRBJ1-5; TRBD1 matches at 7 bases. The germline V gene encodes CDR1 LNHDA and CDR2 SQIVND (reference sequence). CDR3 length equals 17 residues. Unmatched junction bases numbered 11, after V lost 3 bases and J lost 3 bases. The CDR3 DNA sequence: TGTGCCAGTAGTATGGAGTCGAAGCAGGGGGACAATCAGCCCCAGCATTTT. This codes for CASSMESKQGDNQPQHF. Variable domain in full (rest from reference TRBV19 and TRBJ1-5): DGGITQSPKYLFRKEGQNVTLSCEQNLNHDAMYWYRQDPGQGLRLIYYSQIVNDFQKGDIAEGYSVSREKKESFPLTVTSAQKNPTAFYLCASSMESKQGDNQPQHFGDGTRLSIL.

The V and J genes are TRBV28 and TRBJ2-7, with TRBD1 identical over 7 bases. The CDR3 runs to 14 residues. Germline V gene data show CDR1 as MDHEN and CDR2 as SYDVKM. V gave up 8 bases and J gave up 1 base; unmatched junction bases: 8. CDR3 in amino acids: CASRSDRDSYEQYF. For the CDR3, the DNA is TGTGCCAGCCGATCCGACAGGGATTCCTACGAGCAGTACTTC.

The gene calls are TRBV7-3 and TRBJ2-1; D possibly corresponds to TRBD1 (8 bases). V gave up 4 bases and J gave up 0 bases, with 10 bases separating them. Germline loops: CDR1 SGHTA, CDR2 FQGTGA. The CDR3 has 15 amino acids. The CDR3 here is CASSYRGGSYNEQFF. The CDR3 DNA sequence: TGTGCCAGCAGCTACAGGGGGGGCTCCTACAATGAGCAGTTCTTC.

A single count supports this clone. The gene calls are TRBV19 and TRBJ1-5, with D possibly TRBD1 on 5 matching bases. V lost 4 bases and J lost 0, with 13 bases in between. CDR1 and CDR2 from the germline V gene are LNHDA and SQIVND (reference sequence). The CDR3 length is 16 residues. The CDR3 protein is CASSTSQGYSNQPQHF. The CDR3 nucleotides are TGTGCCAGTAGTACCTCCCAGGGCTATAGCAATCAGCCCCAGCATTTT.

This sequence joins TRBV28 and TRBJ2-1, with D uncertain. Germline V gene lookup returns CDR1 MDHEN and CDR2 SYDVKM. This CDR3 comprises 16 residues. V was pared by 6 bases and J by 0 bases, with 15 bases between. The CDR3 protein is CASRHYRPSSYNEQFF. CDR3 nucleotides: TGTGCCAGCAGGCACTACCGCCCTAGCTCCTACAATGAGCAGTTCTTC.

V usage is TRBV13 and J usage is TRBJ2-1; 9 nucleotides line up with TRBD2. The CDR3 consists of 13 residues. Germline assignment: CDR1 PRHDT and CDR2 FYEKMQ (reference sequence). Trimming took 8 bases from V and 12 from J; bases not matched to a gene: 11. The CDR3 loop is CASLTSGRMGQFF. CDR3 coding DNA: TGTGCCAGCCTTACTAGCGGGCGAATGGGGCAGTTCTTC. Combining the CDR3 with reference TRBV13 and TRBJ2-1 gives the whole variable domain AAGVIQSPRHLIKEKRETATLKCYPIPRHDTVYWYQQGPGQDPQFLISFYEKMQSDKGSIPDRFSAQQFSDYHSELNMSSLELGDSALYFCASLTSGRMGQFFGPGTRLTVL.

The DNA of the CDR3 is TGCGCCAGCAGCTTGTGGGACAGGGCAGGCACTGAAGCTTTCTTT. Its protein is CASSLWDRAGTEAFF. The rearrangement links TRBV5-1 to TRBJ1-1; 9 positions agree with TRBD1. Per the germline V gene, CDR1 is SGHRS and CDR2 is YFSETQ. The CDR3 loop spans 15 amino acids. V dropped 1 base and J dropped 4; count of bases not matched to a gene: 5. Looking up the rest from reference TRBV5-1 and TRBJ1-1 gives the full variable domain: KAGVTQTPRYLIKTRGQQVTLSCSPISGHRSVSWYQQTPGQGLQFLFEYFSETQRNKGNFPGRFSGRQFSNSRSEMNVSTLELGDSALYLCASSLWDRAGTEAFFGQGTRLTVV.

The chain employs TRBV11-2 and TRBJ2-1; D remains unclear. In germline, CDR1 is SGHAT, CDR2 FQNNGV. V was pared by 3 bases and J by 0 bases, with 9 bases between. The CDR3 has 15 amino acids. For the CDR3, the DNA is TGTGCCAGCAGCTTTAGTAGTTCCTCCTACAATGAGCAGTTCTTC. Its translation: CASSFSSSSYNEQFF.

The J gene is TRBJ1-5, the V gene TRBV30; the match to TRBD1 covers 7 bases. There are 15 residues in the CDR3. Per germline, CDR1 GTSNPN and CDR2 SVGIG (reference sequence). The J segment lost 0 bases and the V segment lost 7 bases, leaving 9 bases of the junction unmatched. CDR3 coding DNA: TGTGCCTACGAACGACAGGGATATAGCAATCAGCCCCAGCATTTT. As protein: CAYERQGYSNQPQHF. Full variable domain (outside the CDR3, taken from reference TRBV30 and TRBJ1-5): SQTIHQWPATLVQPVGSPLSLECTVEGTSNPNLYWYRQAAGRGLQLLFYSVGIGQISSEVPQNLSASRPQDRQFILSSKKLLLSDSGFYLCAYERQGYSNQPQHFGDGTRLSIL.

This chain uses TRBV19 with TRBJ1-1; D may be TRBD1 (6 bases). This CDR3 is 16 amino acids long. Looked up from germline, CDR1 is LNHDA and CDR2 is SQIVND (reference sequence). V dropped 2 bases and J dropped 7 bases, with 20 bases sitting between them. The DNA for the CDR3 is TGTGCCAGTAGTATACTCCGGTCAGGGGCTCGGATTGAAGCTTTCTTT. Translation gives CASSILRSGARIEAFF.

This clone was seen only once. The rearrangement links TRBV4-2 to TRBJ2-1; 14 nucleotides match TRBD2. From germline, CDR1 is LGHNA and CDR2 YNFKEQ. V was clipped by 5 bases and J by 5 bases; unmatched bases: 11. This CDR3 is 18 amino acids long. The CDR3 nucleotides are TGTGCCAGCAGCGCAGGACGGGGACTAGCGGGAGCCCACAATGAGCAGTTCTTC. Translating it yields CASSAGRGLAGAHNEQFF.

V and J are TRBV4-2 and TRBJ2-7, with TRBD1 identical over 8 bases. Germline CDR1 LGHNA, CDR2 YNFKEQ. The ends lost 3 bases at V and 5 bases at J; junction bases unmatched: 6. The CDR3 contains 14 residues. Here the CDR3 DNA reads TGTGCCAGCAGCCACGGGGGACAGGCCAACGAGCAGTACTTC. Residues: CASSHGGQANEQYF.

The genes are TRBV18 and TRBJ1-4, with 7 positions matching TRBD1. CDR1 KGHSH and CDR2 LQKENI come from the germline V gene. V shed 5 bases and J 1 base; nucleotides not matched to a gene: 4. The CDR3 extends over 15 amino acids. The DNA for the CDR3 is TGTGCCAGCTCATCCTACAGGGGAACTAATGAAAAACTGTTTTTT. This translates into CASSSYRGTNEKLFF. The variable domain in full, completed from reference TRBV18 and TRBJ1-4, reads NAGVMQNPRHLVRRRGQEARLRCSPMKGHSHVYWYRQLPEEGLKFMVYLQKENIIDESGMPKERFSAEFPKEGPSILRIQQVVRGDSAAYFCASSSYRGTNEKLFFGSGTQLSVL.

The chain is built from TRBV4-1 and TRBJ1-5; D call uncertain. This CDR3 contains 15 residues. Per the germline V gene, CDR1 is MGHRA and CDR2 is YSYEKL. Deletions cut 0 bases from V and 6 bases from J, with 12 bases between. For the CDR3, the DNA is TGCGCCAGCAGCCAAGATCATGGGTCAGGTCAGCCCCAGCATTTT. It is translated as CASSQDHGSGQPQHF.

The rearrangement uses TRBV28 and TRBJ2-6; the D gene is possibly TRBD1 (5 bases). Germline V CDR1 and CDR2: MDHEN, SYDVKM. The CDR3 spans 14 residues. V lost 6 bases, J lost 7 bases, and 13 bases lay in between. CDR3 sequence: CASRSPWTANVLTF. The CDR3 DNA reads TGTGCCAGCAGGTCTCCGTGGACAGCCAACGTCCTGACTTTC.

This clone was seen more than once but under ten times. CDR3 protein: CASTHGASGSSEQYF. CDR3 nucleotides: TGTGCCAGCACTCACGGGGCTAGCGGGAGTTCCGAGCAGTACTTC. V gene TRBV6-6 combines with J gene TRBJ2-7, with TRBD2 matching 10 bases. Germline V lookup: CDR1 MNHNY, CDR2 SVGAGI (reference sequence). The V segment lost 7 bases and the J segment 6 bases; nucleotides outside the gene matches: 12. CDR3 size: 15 residues.

The CDR3 DNA follows: TGCGCCAGCAGCCAAGTGTCAGGGGATAACTATGGCTACACCTTC. This encodes CASSQVSGDNYGYTF. The rearrangement joins TRBV4-3 to TRBJ1-2, with TRBD1 as a possible D gene (6 bases). This CDR3 contains 15 residues. Per the germline V gene, CDR1 is LGHNA and CDR2 is YSLEER. V was clipped by 1 base and J by 1 base, with 10 bases between them.

This chain links TRBV7-9 with TRBJ2-5; D gene uncertain. V was clipped by 7 bases and J by 2 bases, with 11 bases between them. The CDR3 extends over 13 amino acids. The germline V gene encodes CDR1 SEHNR and CDR2 FQNEAQ (reference sequence). This CDR3 reads CASTTTEQETQYF. As DNA, the CDR3 is TGTGCCAGCACCACGACTGAACAAGAGACCCAGTACTTC.

The chain recombines TRBV5-5 with TRBJ2-7, with D perhaps matching TRBD1 (6 bases). Trimming removed 1 base from V and 6 bases from J, with 14 bases in between. The CDR3 sequence is 14 residues long. Germline-derived CDR1 and CDR2 are SGHKS and YYEKEE (reference sequence). Here the CDR3 reads CASSLTAGVAEQYF. The DNA of the CDR3 is TGTGCCAGCAGCTTGACTGCAGGGGTGGCCGAGCAGTACTTC.

The chain joins TRBV18 to TRBJ1-5; 10 bases align to TRBD1. CDR3 length: 16 residues. Germline CDR1 KGHSH, CDR2 LQKENI. After removal of 6 bases from V and 1 base from J, the junction contained 6 bases not matched to a gene. CDR3 in amino acids: CASSPRDRGSNQPQHF. The CDR3 DNA reads TGTGCCAGCTCGCCCCGGGACAGGGGAAGCAATCAGCCCCAGCATTTT.

This clone has only one observation. CDR3 nucleotides: TGTGCCAGCAGGACTGGAATATACACAGATACGCAGTATTTT. This encodes CASRTGIYTDTQYF. The chain uses TRBV6-1 and TRBJ2-3; no reliable D call. The CDR3 runs to 14 residues. Per the germline V gene, CDR1 is MNHNS and CDR2 is SASEGT. Trimming cost V 6 bases and J 2 bases, with 12 bases left between them.

The J gene is TRBJ2-7, the V gene TRBV29-1; TRBD1 agrees at 12 bases. Germline assignment: CDR1 SQVTM and CDR2 ANQGSEA. The CDR3 loop spans 14 amino acids. Losses at the gene ends were 4 bases for V and 4 bases for J; bases not matched to a gene: 5. The CDR3 sequence is CSVARDRGQYEQYF. Written as DNA, the CDR3 is TGCAGCGTTGCCCGGGACAGGGGGCAATACGAGCAGTACTTC.

The V and J genes are TRBV5-8 and TRBJ2-2, with D maybe TRBD2 (5 bases). The CDR3 contains 15 residues. Germline V gene lookup returns CDR1 SGHTS and CDR2 YDEGEE. The ends were cut back, 3 bases at V and 0 bases at J, with 9 bases in the middle. Written as DNA, the CDR3 is TGTGCCAGCAGCTCCGACTATCCGAACACCGGGGAGCTGTTTTTT. Translating gives CASSSDYPNTGELFF.

The genes are TRBV2 and TRBJ2-7, with 9 bases lining up with TRBD2. The germline CDR1 and CDR2 sequences are SNHLY and FYNNEI. The CDR3 covers 14 residues. Trimming cost V 4 bases and J 5 bases; bases outside gene matches: 6. CDR3 DNA: TGTGCCAGCAGTGGCCCTAGCGGGAAAGACGAGCAGTACTTC. It codes for CASSGPSGKDEQYF.

This chain connects TRBV5-1 to TRBJ2-2; 7 bases match TRBD2. V lost 1 base to trimming and J lost 1 base; unmatched junction nucleotides: 4. The CDR3 consists of 16 residues. Germline assignment: CDR1 SGHRS and CDR2 YFSETQ. The CDR3 spells CASSLNPSGNTGELFF. DNA of the CDR3: TGCGCCAGCAGCTTGAATCCTAGCGGGAACACCGGGGAGCTGTTTTTT.